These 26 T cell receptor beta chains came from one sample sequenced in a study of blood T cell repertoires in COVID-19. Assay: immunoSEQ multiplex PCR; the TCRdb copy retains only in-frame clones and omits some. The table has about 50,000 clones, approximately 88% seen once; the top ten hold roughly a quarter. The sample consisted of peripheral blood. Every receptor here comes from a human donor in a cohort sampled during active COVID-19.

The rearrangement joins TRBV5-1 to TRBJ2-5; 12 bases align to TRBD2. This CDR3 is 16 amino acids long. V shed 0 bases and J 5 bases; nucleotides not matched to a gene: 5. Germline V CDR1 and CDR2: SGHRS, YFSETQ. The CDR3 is CASSLASGGAGETQYF. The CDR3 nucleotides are TGCGCCAGCAGCTTGGCTAGCGGGGGGGCCGGGGAGACCCAGTACTTC.

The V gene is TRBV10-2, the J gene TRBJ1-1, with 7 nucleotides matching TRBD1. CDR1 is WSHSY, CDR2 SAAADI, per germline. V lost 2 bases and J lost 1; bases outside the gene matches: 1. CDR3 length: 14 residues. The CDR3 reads CASSETGANTEAFF. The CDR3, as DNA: TGCGCCAGCAGTGAGACAGGGGCGAACACTGAAGCTTTCTTT.

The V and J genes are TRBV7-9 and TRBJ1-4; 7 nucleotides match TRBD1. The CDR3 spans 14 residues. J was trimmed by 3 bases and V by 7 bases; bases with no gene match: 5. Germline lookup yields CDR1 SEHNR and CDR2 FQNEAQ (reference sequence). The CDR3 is CASTQGEANEKLFF. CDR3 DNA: TGTGCCAGCACCCAGGGGGAGGCTAATGAAAAACTGTTTTTT.

Here the CDR3 DNA reads TGCGCCAGCAGCTTGGACAGGGAAAGCACCGGGGAGCTGTTTTTT. It encodes CASSLDRESTGELFF. V gene TRBV5-1 combines with J gene TRBJ2-2; maybe TRBD1 (6 bases). The CDR3 is made up of 15 amino acids. Trimming pared 0 bases from V and 4 bases from J, leaving 10 bases between. Germline V gene lookup returns CDR1 SGHRS and CDR2 YFSETQ.

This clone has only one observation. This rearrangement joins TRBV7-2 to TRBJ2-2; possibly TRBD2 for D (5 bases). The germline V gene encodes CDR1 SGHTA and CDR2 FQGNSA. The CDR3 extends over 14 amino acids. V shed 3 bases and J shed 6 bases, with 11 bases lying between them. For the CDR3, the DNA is TGTGCCAGCAGCTTTCGGGGTCCTCCCGGGGAGCTGTTTTTT. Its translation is CASSFRGPPGELFF.

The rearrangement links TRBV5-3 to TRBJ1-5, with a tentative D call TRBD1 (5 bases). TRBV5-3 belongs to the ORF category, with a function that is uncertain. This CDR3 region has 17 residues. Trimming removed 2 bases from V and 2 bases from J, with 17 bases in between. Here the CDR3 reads CARSFDVGGFGNQPQHF. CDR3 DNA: TGTGCCAGAAGCTTTGATGTGGGGGGATTCGGCAATCAGCCCCAGCATTTT.

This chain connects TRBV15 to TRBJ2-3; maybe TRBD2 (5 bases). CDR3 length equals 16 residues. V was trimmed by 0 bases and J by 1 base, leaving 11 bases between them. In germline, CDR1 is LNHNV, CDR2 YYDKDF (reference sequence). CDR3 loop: CATSRDGNSGTDTQYF. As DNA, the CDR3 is TGTGCCACCAGCAGAGATGGGAATAGCGGCACAGATACGCAGTATTTT.

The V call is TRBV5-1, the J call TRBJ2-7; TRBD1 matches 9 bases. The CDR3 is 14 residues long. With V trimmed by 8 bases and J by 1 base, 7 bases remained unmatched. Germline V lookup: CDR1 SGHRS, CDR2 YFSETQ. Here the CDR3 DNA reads TGCGCCAGTAACCCCGGGACAGGGTCCTACGAGCAGTACGTC. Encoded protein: CASNPGTGSYEQYV.

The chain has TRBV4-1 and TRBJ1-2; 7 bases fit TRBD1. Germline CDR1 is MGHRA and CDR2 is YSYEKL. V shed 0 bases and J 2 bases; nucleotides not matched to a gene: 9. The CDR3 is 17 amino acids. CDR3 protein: CASSQDLVAGGNYGYTF. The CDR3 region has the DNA TGCGCCAGCAGCCAAGATTTGGTGGCAGGGGGAAACTATGGCTACACCTTC.

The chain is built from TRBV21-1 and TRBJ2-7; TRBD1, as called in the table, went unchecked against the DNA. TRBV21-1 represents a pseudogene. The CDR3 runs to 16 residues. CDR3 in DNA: TGTGCCAGCAGCCCCCGAACAGGCGTATCATCCTACGAGCAGTACGTC. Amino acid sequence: CASSPRTGVSSYEQYV.

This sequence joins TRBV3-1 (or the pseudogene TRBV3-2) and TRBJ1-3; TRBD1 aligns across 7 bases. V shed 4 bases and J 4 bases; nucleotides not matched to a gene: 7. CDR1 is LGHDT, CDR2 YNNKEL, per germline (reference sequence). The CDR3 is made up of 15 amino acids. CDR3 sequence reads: CASSPGGGTGNTIYF. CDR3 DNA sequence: TGTGCCAGCAGCCCCGGAGGGGGCACGGGAAACACCATATATTTT.

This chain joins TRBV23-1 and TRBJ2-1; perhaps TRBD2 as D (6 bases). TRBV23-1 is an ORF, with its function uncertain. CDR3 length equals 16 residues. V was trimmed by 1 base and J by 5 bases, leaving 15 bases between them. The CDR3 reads CASSQWREQAHNEQFF. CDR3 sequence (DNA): TGCGCCAGCAGTCAATGGAGGGAGCAGGCCCACAATGAGCAGTTCTTC.

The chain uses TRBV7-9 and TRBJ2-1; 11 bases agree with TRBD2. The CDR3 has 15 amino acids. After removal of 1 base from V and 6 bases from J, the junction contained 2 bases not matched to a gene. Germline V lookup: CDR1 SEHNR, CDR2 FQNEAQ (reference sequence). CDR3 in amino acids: CASSLELAGVNEQFF. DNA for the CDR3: TGTGCCAGCAGCTTAGAACTAGCGGGAGTCAATGAGCAGTTCTTC.

In DNA, the CDR3 is TGCGCCAGCAGTTGGACAGGGACAGGGGGCCTCAATGAGCAGTTCTTC. Encoded protein: CASSWTGTGGLNEQFF. The chain is built from TRBV5-1 and TRBJ2-1, with 12 bases aligning to TRBD1. CDR1 and CDR2 (germline): SGHRS, YFSETQ. The CDR3 consists of 16 residues. V was clipped by 5 bases and J by 6 bases; unmatched bases: 9.

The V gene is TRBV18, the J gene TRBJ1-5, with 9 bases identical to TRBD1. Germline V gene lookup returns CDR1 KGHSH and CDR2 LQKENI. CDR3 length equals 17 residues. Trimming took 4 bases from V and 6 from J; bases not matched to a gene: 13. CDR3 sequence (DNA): TGTGCCAGCTCACGTATCCTCCCACAGGGACAGGGTCAGCCCCAGCATTTT. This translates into CASSRILPQGQGQPQHF.

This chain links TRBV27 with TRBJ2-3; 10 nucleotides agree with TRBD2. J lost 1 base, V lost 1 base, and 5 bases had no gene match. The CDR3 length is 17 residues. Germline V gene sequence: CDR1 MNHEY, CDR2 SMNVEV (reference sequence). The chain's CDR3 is CASSLWVAGGRTDTQYF. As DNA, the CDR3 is TGTGCCAGCAGTTTATGGGTAGCGGGGGGCCGCACAGATACGCAGTATTTT.

The chain's CDR3 is CSGGQGGSGELFF. The CDR3 nucleotides read TGCAGCGGAGGGCAGGGGGGATCCGGGGAGCTGTTTTTT. The V call is TRBV29-1, the J call TRBJ2-2; TRBD1 might be the D (7 bases). This CDR3 spans 13 amino acids. Germline V CDR1 and CDR2: SQVTM, ANQGSEA. Between the trimmed V and J ends, which lost 7 bases and 6 bases, there was a span of 15 bases.

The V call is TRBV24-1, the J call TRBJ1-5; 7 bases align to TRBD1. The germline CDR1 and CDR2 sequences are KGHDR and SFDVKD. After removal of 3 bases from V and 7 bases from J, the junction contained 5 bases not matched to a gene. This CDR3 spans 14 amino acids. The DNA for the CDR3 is TGTGCCACCAGTGATAAGGGGGCTTGGCAGCCCCAGCATTTT. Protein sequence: CATSDKGAWQPQHF.

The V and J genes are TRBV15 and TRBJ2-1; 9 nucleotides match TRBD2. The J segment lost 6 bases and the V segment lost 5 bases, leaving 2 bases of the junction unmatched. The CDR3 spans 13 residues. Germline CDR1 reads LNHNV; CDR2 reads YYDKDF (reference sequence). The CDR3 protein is CATSLGLANEQFF. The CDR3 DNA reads TGTGCCACCAGCTTGGGACTAGCCAATGAGCAGTTCTTC.

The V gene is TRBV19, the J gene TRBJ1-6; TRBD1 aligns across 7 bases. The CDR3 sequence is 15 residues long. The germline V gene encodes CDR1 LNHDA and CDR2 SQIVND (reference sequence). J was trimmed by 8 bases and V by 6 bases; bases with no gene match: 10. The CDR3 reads CASSAGGIRYSPLHF. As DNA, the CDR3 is TGTGCCAGTAGCGCAGGGGGTATAAGGTATTCACCCCTCCACTTT. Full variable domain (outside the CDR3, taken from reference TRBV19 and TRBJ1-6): DGGITQSPKYLFRKEGQNVTLSCEQNLNHDAMYWYRQDPGQGLRLIYYSQIVNDFQKGDIAEGYSVSREKKESFPLTVTSAQKNPTAFYLCASSAGGIRYSPLHFGNGTRLTVT.

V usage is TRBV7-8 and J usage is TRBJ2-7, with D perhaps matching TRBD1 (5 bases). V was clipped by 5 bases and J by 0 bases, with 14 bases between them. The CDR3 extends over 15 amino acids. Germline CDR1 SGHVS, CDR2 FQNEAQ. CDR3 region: CASSLGASPSYEQYV. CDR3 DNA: TGTGCCAGCAGCCTAGGGGCCTCTCCCTCCTACGAGCAGTACGTC.

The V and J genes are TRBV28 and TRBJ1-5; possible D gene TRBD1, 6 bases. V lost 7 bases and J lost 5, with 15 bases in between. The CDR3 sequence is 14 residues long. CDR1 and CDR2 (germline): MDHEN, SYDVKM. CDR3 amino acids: CASTRGRGDQPQHF. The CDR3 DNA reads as TGTGCCAGCACCAGGGGCAGGGGTGATCAGCCCCAGCATTTT.

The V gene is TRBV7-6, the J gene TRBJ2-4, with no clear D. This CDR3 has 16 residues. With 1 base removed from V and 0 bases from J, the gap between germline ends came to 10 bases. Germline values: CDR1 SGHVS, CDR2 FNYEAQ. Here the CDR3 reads CASSLVLQKAKNIQYF. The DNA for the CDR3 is TGTGCCAGCAGCTTAGTCCTGCAGAAAGCCAAAAACATTCAGTACTTC.

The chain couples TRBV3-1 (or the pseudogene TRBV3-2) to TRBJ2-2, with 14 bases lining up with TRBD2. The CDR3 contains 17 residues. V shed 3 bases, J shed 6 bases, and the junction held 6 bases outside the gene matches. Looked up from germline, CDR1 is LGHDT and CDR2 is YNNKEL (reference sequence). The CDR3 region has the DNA TGTGCCAGCAGCCACCAGACTAGCGGGAGGGGCGCCGGGGAGCTGTTTTTT. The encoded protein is CASSHQTSGRGAGELFF.

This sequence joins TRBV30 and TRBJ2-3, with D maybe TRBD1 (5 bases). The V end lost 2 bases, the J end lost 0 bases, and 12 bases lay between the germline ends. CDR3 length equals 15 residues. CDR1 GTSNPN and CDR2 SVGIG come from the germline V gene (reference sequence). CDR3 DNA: TGTGCCTGGAGTCGCCGGACATCGAGCACAGATACGCAGTATTTT. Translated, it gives CAWSRRTSSTDTQYF.

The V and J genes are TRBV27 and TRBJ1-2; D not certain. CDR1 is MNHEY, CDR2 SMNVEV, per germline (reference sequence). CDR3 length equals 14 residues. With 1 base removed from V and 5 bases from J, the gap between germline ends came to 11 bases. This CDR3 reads CASSLFSTGYGYTF. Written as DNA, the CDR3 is TGTGCCAGCAGTTTATTCTCCACGGGGTATGGCTACACCTTC.